These T cell receptor beta chains were read from a single sample in a study of T-cell memory formation after mild COVID-19. TCRdb redid the calling of the 5' RACE reads with MiXCR, one entry per CDR3 protein. The repertoire holds 180,000 or so distinct CDR3 sequences, with 9.5% to 13% as singletons. The sample taken for sequencing was PBMCs or a T cell subset sorted from them (not recorded which). These receptors were collected from a young man who had mild COVID-19 (a few samples of this study predate the infection). Cell type and time point are not known. Both conserved end residues are trimmed from each CDR3.

cdr3_aa,j_call,v_call
ATAPGYNEQF,TRBJ2-1,TRBV12-3/TRBV12-4
ASRQGSNQPQH,TRBJ1-5,TRBV28
ASSLGQINYGYT,TRBJ1-2,TRBV9
ASSFFGAGELF,TRBJ2-2,TRBV5-4
ASRDYRGQETQY,TRBJ2-5,TRBV28
AISESALAGWPDTQY,TRBJ2-3,TRBV10-3
ASSTMGWGDTQY,TRBJ2-3,TRBV7-8
SAYRGGNTEAF,TRBJ1-1,TRBV20-1
ASSQGNAYGYT,TRBJ1-2,TRBV5-4
ASRKEGNTEAF,TRBJ1-1,TRBV7-2
ASSEARSETQY,TRBJ2-5,TRBV10-2
SARDPSGGGETQY,TRBJ2-5,TRBV20-1
ASTGFTSGEQETQY,TRBJ2-5,TRBV2
ASSIGLPTDTQY,TRBJ2-3,TRBV5-1
ASSQVFDRGTINYGYT,TRBJ1-2,TRBV4-3
SVGSYT,TRBJ1-2,TRBV29-1
SAISRDRASNTQY,TRBJ2-3,TRBV20-1
ATSDFRRGRYNEQF,TRBJ2-1,TRBV24-1
ASSLVRGNTVLETQY,TRBJ2-5,TRBV5-6
ASSTGTRSNQPQH,TRBJ1-5,TRBV5-8
ASSLGSSGGALETQY,TRBJ2-5,TRBV11-2
SASPGTGLQGEKLF,TRBJ1-4,TRBV20-1
SASRQGNQPQH,TRBJ1-5,TRBV20-1
ASSQGTSGVGSYNEQF,TRBJ2-1,TRBV5-1
ASSLGGGVGETQY,TRBJ2-5,TRBV4-2
ASSLPGTANEKLF,TRBJ1-4,TRBV28
ASSSLSVGNTEAF,TRBJ1-1,TRBV5-1
ASSERGNEQF,TRBJ2-1,TRBV6-6
SARDGRSSGNTIY,TRBJ1-3,TRBV20-1
SASGAGGTYNEQF,TRBJ2-1,TRBV20-1
SVVVGDSGNTIY,TRBJ1-3,TRBV29-1
ASSLAGQGAGEQF,TRBJ2-1,TRBV5-1
ASSLGAEYYGYT,TRBJ1-2,TRBV6-5
ASRSTGSGANVLT,TRBJ2-6,TRBV7-2
ASSQRPRDEQY,TRBJ2-7,TRBV4-3
SAGTLRGHSNQPQH,TRBJ1-5,TRBV20-1
ASSWVGEKLF,TRBJ1-4,TRBV11-2
ASSLFNSPNSPLH,TRBJ1-6,TRBV11-2
ASSDYQETQY,TRBJ2-5,TRBV28
SVELNANEQF,TRBJ2-1,TRBV29-1
ASSISAQGGETQY,TRBJ2-5,TRBV18
ASSLIGHEAGNTIY,TRBJ1-3,TRBV12-3/TRBV12-4
ASSLLGVAVTDTQY,TRBJ2-3,TRBV7-2
ASSRSWDEGYT,TRBJ1-2,TRBV7-9
ASSLVSNNEQF,TRBJ2-1,TRBV5-1
ASSLGPFRGRSTDTQY,TRBJ2-3,TRBV5-6
ASSQDATPATGELF,TRBJ2-2,TRBV4-3
ASSPPTGAPGSTEAF,TRBJ1-1,TRBV7-9
ASSQVGGGGELF,TRBJ2-2,TRBV7-2